This T cell receptor beta chain was captured in a study of molecular identifiers for immune sequencing clone quantification. CD8+CD4-CCR7+CD45RA+ sorting gave the naive CD8 T cells. Note on this clonotype: Antigen: not known.

Germline-derived CDR1 and CDR2 are SGHDT and YYEEEE. This CDR3 has 13 amino acids. Trimming pared 4 bases from V and 2 bases from J, leaving 10 bases between. Findings of the study overall: Effector cells kept over 98% of their molecules in clones above 20 RNA copies, while naive cells kept under 1% there.

For bulk TCR libraries, previously described methods and listed TCR primers were used. TCRdb re-called the PCR reads with MiXCR, one entry per CDR3 protein. Here the sample spans about 63,000 distinct CDR3 sequences, under 20% being singletons. The sample comprised naive CD8+ T cells from blood, with Jurkat cell RNA spiked in. Specified subset: FACS-sorted CD8+CD4-CCR7+CD45RA+ naive T cells. The rearrangement uses TRBV5-6 and TRBJ2-7; TRBD1 is a possible D gene (5 bases). The TCR originated in a human donor in good health. Some libraries in this study had Jurkat cell RNA spiked in. CDR3 in amino acids: CASSPTAAYEQYF. In DNA, the CDR3 is TGTGCCAGCAGCCCGACAGCCGCCTACGAGCAGTACTTC.